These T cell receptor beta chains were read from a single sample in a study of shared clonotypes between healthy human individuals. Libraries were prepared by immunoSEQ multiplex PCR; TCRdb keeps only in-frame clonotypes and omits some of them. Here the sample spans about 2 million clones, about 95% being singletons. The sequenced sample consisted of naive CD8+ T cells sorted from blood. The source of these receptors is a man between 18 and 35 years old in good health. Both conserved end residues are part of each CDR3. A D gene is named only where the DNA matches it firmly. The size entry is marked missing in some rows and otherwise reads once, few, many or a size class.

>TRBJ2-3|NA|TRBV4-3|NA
TGCGCCAGCAACGGAAGGGACACAGATACGCAGTATTTT
CASNGRDTDTQYF
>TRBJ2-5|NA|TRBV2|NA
TGTGCCAGCAGTGATACGGACCAAGAGACCCAGTACTTC
CASSDTDQETQYF
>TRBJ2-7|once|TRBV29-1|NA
TGCAGCGTTCTCCGGGCCAACTACGAGCAGTACTTC
CSVLRANYEQYF
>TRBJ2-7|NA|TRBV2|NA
TGTGCCAGCAGTGAAGTCCCGGACACCTCCTACGAGCAGTACTTC
CASSEVPDTSYEQYF
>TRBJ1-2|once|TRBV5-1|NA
TGCGCCAGCAGCCTTACCGGGACTACTTCTCTCGCTAACTATGGCTACACCTTC
CASSLTGTTSLANYGYTF
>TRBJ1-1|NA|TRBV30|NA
TGTGCCTGGAGTGCCATAACGAACACTGAAGCTTTCTTT
CAWSAITNTEAFF
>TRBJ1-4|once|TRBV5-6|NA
TGTGCCAGCAGTTCTTTGCTGACAGGACTGTTTTTT
CASSSLLTGLFF
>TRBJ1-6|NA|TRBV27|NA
TGTGCCAGCAGTTTAACAGTATTGGGTTCACCCCTCCACTTT
CASSLTVLGSPLHF
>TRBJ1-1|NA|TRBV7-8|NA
TGTGCCAGCAGCCAGGGGACAAACATGAACACTGAAGCTTTCTTT
CASSQGTNMNTEAFF
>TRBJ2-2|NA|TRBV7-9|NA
TGTGCCAGCAGCTTATCGATTTCCGTGTCAGCGAACACCGGGGAGCTGTTTTTT
CASSLSISVSANTGELFF
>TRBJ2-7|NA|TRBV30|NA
TGTGCCTGGAGTAACCGGGCCGGGGTGATCTACGAGCAGTACTTC
CAWSNRAGVIYEQYF
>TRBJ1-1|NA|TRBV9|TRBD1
TGTGCCAGCAGCGAAGGGACAGGGAGGCCTGAAGCTTTCTTT
CASSEGTGRPEAFF
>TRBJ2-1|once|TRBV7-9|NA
TGTGCCAGCAGCTTAAGGGCAATGAATGAGCAGTTCTTC
CASSLRAMNEQFF
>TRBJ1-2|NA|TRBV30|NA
TGTGCCTGGAGAGGCCAGCTGAACTATGGCTACACCTTC
CAWRGQLNYGYTF
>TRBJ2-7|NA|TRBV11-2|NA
TGTGCCAGCAGCTTAGGAGTTTCCTTCTCCTACGAGCAGTACTTC
CASSLGVSFSYEQYF
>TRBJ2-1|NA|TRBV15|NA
TGTGCCACCAGCAGTCTACAGGGGAGGCATGAGCAGTTCTTC
CATSSLQGRHEQFF
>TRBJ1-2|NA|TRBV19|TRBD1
TGTGCCAGTAGTATCTGGACAGGGGGCGCGGGAGGCTACACCTTC
CASSIWTGGAGGYTF
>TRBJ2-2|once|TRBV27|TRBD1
TGTGCCAGCAGTCTCCTGACCCAAACAGGGGCCGGGGAGCTGTTTTTT
CASSLLTQTGAGELFF
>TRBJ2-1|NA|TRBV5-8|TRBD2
TGTGCCAGCAGCCAACTAGCGGGAAGCTCCTACAATGAGCAGTTCTTC
CASSQLAGSSYNEQFF
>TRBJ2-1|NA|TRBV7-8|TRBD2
TGTGCCAGCATGGGGACTAGCGACGAGGGCAGCTCCTACAATGAGCAGTTCTTC
CASMGTSDEGSSYNEQFF
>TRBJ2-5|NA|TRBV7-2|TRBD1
TGTGCCAGCAGCTTAGGGACAGGGATTGGGGAGACCCAGTACTTC
CASSLGTGIGETQYF
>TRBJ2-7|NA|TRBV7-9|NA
TGTGCCAGCAGCTCGGCTTGGGAGCAGTACTTC
CASSSAWEQYF
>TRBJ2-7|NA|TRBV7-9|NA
TGTGCCAGCAGCTTCGTTACGGGGGTGGAGCAGTACTTC
CASSFVTGVEQYF
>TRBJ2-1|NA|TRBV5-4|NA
TGTGCCAGCAGCTTGACAGGGGAGGGTGAGCAGTTCTTC
CASSLTGEGEQFF
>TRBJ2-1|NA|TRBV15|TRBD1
TGTGCCACCGGACAGGGGAGCTCCTACAATGAGCAGTTCTTC
CATGQGSSYNEQFF
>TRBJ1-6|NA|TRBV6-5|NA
TGTGCCAGTTCCCCCGGGGGCACCCTCCACTTT
CASSPGGTLHF
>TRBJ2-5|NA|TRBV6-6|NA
TGTGCCTACCGGCAGGACTACGAAGAGACCCAGTACTTC
CAYRQDYEETQYF
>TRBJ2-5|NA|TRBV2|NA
TGTGCCAGCAGAGCGACAGGACTTTTAACCCAGTACTTC
CASRATGLLTQYF
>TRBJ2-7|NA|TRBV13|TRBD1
TGTGCCAGCAGCAGGCCCGGGACAGGGGGGACCTACGAGCAGTACTTC
CASSRPGTGGTYEQYF
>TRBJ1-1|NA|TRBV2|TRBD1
TGTGCCAGCAGTCCGGACAGGGCCCTTTCAGCTTTCTTT
CASSPDRALSAFF
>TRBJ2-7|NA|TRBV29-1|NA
TGCAGCGTTGTGTTTGGCAGTACCTACGAGCAGTACTTC
CSVVFGSTYEQYF
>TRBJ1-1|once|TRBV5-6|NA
TGTGCCAGCAGCTTGGGGCCTTTAGGGGTCACTGAAGCTTTCTTT
CASSLGPLGVTEAFF
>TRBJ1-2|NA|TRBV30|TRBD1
TGTGCCTGGAGTGTACTCAGGGGGCACGACTATGGCTACACCTTC
CAWSVLRGHDYGYTF
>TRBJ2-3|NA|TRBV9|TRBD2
TGTGCCAGCAGCGTAGTCGGGGGGGCGAGCACAGATACGCAGTATTTT
CASSVVGGASTDTQYF
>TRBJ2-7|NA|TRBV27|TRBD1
TGTGCCAGCAGGCCTAGGGGGCCCGAAGCCTACGAGCAGTACTTC
CASRPRGPEAYEQYF
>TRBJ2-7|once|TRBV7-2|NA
TGTGCCAGCAGCTTCCGGGGAAACTACGAGCAGTACTTC
CASSFRGNYEQYF
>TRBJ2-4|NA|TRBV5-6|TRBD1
TGTGCCAGCAGCTGGGACAGGGAAAACATTCAGTACTTC
CASSWDRENIQYF
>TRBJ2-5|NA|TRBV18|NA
TGTGCCAGCTCACGTCCCGGACAGTCAGAGACCCAGTACTTC
CASSRPGQSETQYF
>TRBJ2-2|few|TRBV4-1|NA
TGCGCCAGCAGCCAGGGCACCGGGGAGCTGTTTTTT
CASSQGTGELFF
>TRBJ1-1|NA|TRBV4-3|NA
TGCGCCAGCAGCCAAGATTTGGGGGATCCTGAAGCTTTCTTT
CASSQDLGDPEAFF
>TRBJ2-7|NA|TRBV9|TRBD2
TGTGCCAGCAGCGTTGGGCCCCACGGCGGGAGGGCCAACGAGCAGTACTTC
CASSVGPHGGRANEQYF
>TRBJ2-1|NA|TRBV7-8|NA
TGTGCCAGCAGCTTAGAGGGCAATGAGCAGTTCTTC
CASSLEGNEQFF
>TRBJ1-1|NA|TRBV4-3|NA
TGCGCCAGCAGCCAAGATACCCAATACACTGAAGCTTTCTTT
CASSQDTQYTEAFF
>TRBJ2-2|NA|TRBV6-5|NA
TGTGCCAGCAGTTACTACGGGTTCGGGGAGCTGTTTTTT
CASSYYGFGELFF
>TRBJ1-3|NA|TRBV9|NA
TGTGTCAGCAGCGACGGTCAGGGGCCTGGAAACACCATATATTTT
CVSSDGQGPGNTIYF
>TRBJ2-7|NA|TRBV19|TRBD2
TGTGCCAGCAGTGCGGGGCGGGGGAGCTACGAGCAGTACTTC
CASSAGRGSYEQYF
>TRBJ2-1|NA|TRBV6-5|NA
TGTGCCAGCAGTTACGGGACGCAAGAGTTCTTC
CASSYGTQEFF
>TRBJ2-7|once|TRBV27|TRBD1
TGTGCCAGCAGTTTCCAACCCGGGGACAGGGGATGGTACGAGCAGTACTTC
CASSFQPGDRGWYEQYF
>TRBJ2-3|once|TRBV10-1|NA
TGCGCCAGCAGGCGGACAGAAGCTAGCACAGATACGCAGTATTTT
CASRRTEASTDTQYF
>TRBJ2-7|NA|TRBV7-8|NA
TGTGCCAGCTCGGACGTCTCCTACGAGCAGTACTTC
CASSDVSYEQYF
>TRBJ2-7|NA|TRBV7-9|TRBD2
TGTGCCAGCAGCCTGGCCAGCGGGAGTTTCTACGAGCAGTACTTC
CASSLASGSFYEQYF
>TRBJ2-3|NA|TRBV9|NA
TGTGCCAGCAGCGCCCGACAGTCTAGCACAGATACGCAGTATTTT
CASSARQSSTDTQYF
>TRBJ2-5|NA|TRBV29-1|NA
TGCAGCGTTGGACTCGGGGTGCTCCAAGAGACCCAGTACTTC
CSVGLGVLQETQYF